What follows are 4 T cell receptor beta chains derived from one specimen sequenced in a study of blood T cell repertoires in COVID-19. Using immunoSEQ multiplex PCR, the repertoire was profiled, and TCRdb retains in-frame clones only, with some absent. The table has fewer than 150,000 clones, 86% seen once. The sequenced material came from peripheral blood. The receptors originated from a woman aged 50 to 65 who had recovered from COVID-19.

The gene calls are TRBV7-2 and TRBJ1-2; D may be TRBD1 (6 bases). This CDR3 has 14 residues. Trimming left V 3 bases short and J 6 bases short, with 14 bases between. Germline CDR1 and CDR2: SGHTA and FQGNSA. CDR3 DNA sequence: TGTGCCAGCAGCTTCACAGGGCGTCAAGATGGCTACACCTTC. Protein sequence: CASSFTGRQDGYTF.

The chain links TRBV24-1 to TRBJ2-3, with TRBD2 matching over 10 bases. Losses at the gene ends were 3 bases for V and 2 bases for J; bases not matched to a gene: 4. From germline, CDR1 is KGHDR and CDR2 SFDVKD. The CDR3 has 16 amino acids. Written as DNA, the CDR3 is TGTGCCACCAGTGATCTGACTAGCGGGCTCACAGATACGCAGTATTTT. This sequence encodes CATSDLTSGLTDTQYF.

The chain recombines TRBV2 with TRBJ1-5; D is possibly TRBD1 (6 bases). The germline V gene encodes CDR1 SNHLY and CDR2 FYNNEI. Between the trimmed V and J ends, which lost 2 bases and 11 bases, there was a span of 19 bases. The CDR3 sequence is 15 residues long. CDR3 sequence (DNA): TGTGCCAGCAGTGAAAGTCCCAGGGGACGTACGGCCCAGCATTTT. This translates into CASSESPRGRTAQHF.

The chain employs TRBV13 and TRBJ2-1; possibly TRBD2 for D (6 bases). The CDR3 runs to 15 residues. The V gene's germline CDR1 is PRHDT and CDR2 FYEKMQ (reference sequence). The V end was cut by 5 bases, the J end by 1 base, with 12 bases between. The CDR3: CASSPEGQSYNEQFF. The CDR3 region has the DNA TGTGCCAGCAGCCCGGAGGGCCAATCCTACAATGAGCAGTTCTTC. The complete variable domain, with remaining parts taken from reference TRBV13 and TRBJ2-1, reads AAGVIQSPRHLIKEKRETATLKCYPIPRHDTVYWYQQGPGQDPQFLISFYEKMQSDKGSIPDRFSAQQFSDYHSELNMSSLELGDSALYFCASSPEGQSYNEQFFGPGTRLTVL.